This T cell receptor beta chain originates from a study of blood T cell repertoires in COVID-19. Study overall: T cells, B-cell-depleted T cells, or PBMCs supplied cDNA or gDNA.

The germline gives CDR1 SGHRS, CDR2 YFSETQ. The CDR3 has 15 residues. The V gene lost 6 bases and the J gene lost 7 bases, with 19 bases spanning the gap. The assay was immunoSEQ multiplex PCR, and TCRdb's table has in-frame clones only and misses some. The table records around 200,000 clones, approximately 87% of them present only once. This sequence was found in a man aged 70 or older with active or convalescent COVID-19. Sequenced: peripheral blood. The V call is TRBV5-1, the J call TRBJ1-4; no reliable D call. The CDR3 DNA is TGCGCCAGCACCTCCTTGGGCAGCCTCGGTGAAAAACTGTTTTTT. Protein product: CASTSLGSLGEKLFF.